One sample yielded the 26 T cell receptor beta chains listed below, sequenced in a study of blood T cells in healthy people across ages. The authors ran a second PCR of 7 to 11 cycles using a sample-barcoded 5' primer and a J-beta primer mix. Via MiXCR, TCRdb re-called the 5' RACE reads, giving one row per CDR3 protein. Among over 750,000 distinct CDR3 sequences listed, 20% to 25% were seen once. The same sample was also used in a study of T cells of mothers and their children.

The sequenced material came from blood. These receptors were obtained from a boy aged 5-17 years in good health.

This clonotype was seen only a few times. The genes are TRBV4-1 and TRBJ2-7; D assignment may be TRBD1 or TRBD2 (5 bases each). V lost 1 base to trimming and J lost 2 bases, with 12 bases between them. The CDR3 runs to 15 residues. Germline lookup yields CDR1 MGHRA and CDR2 YSYEKL. The DNA for the CDR3 is TGCGCCAGCAGCCAAGTTGCAGGGACCCCCTACGAGCAGTACTTC. It is translated as CASSQVAGTPYEQYF.

This chain links TRBV12-3 or TRBV12-4 with TRBJ2-3, with unresolved D. The J call may be in error: the DNA end matches TRBJ1-5 better. CDR3 length: 12 residues. CDR3 coding DNA: TGTGCCAGCCCATCCCCCGGAGATACGCAGCATTTT. Encoded protein: CASPSPGDTQHF.

This clonotype was picked up a small number of times. The chain joins TRBV3-1 to TRBJ1-1, with D maybe TRBD1 (6 bases). V shed 0 bases and J shed 5 bases, with 16 bases lying between them. Germline V CDR1 and CDR2: LGHDT, YNNKEL (reference sequence). The CDR3 is made up of 16 amino acids. The CDR3 nucleotides are TGTGCCAGCAGCCAAGATCACACGGGGGCATATACTGAAGCTTTCTTT. Protein: CASSQDHTGAYTEAFF.

This rearrangement joins TRBV20-1 to TRBJ2-4; 12 bases are shared with TRBD2. Germline CDR1 is DFQATT and CDR2 is SNEGSKA (reference sequence). CDR3 length: 20 residues. The V gene end was trimmed by 0 bases and the J gene end by 0 bases; junction bases not matched to a gene: 12. The CDR3 is CSARDPSTSGSILAKNIQYF. The CDR3, as DNA: TGCAGTGCTAGAGATCCGTCGACTAGCGGGAGTATCTTAGCCAAAAACATTCAGTACTTC.

The chain joins TRBV4-1 to TRBJ2-7; D call uncertain. The germline V gene has CDR1 MGHRA and CDR2 YSYEKL. Trimming took off 2 bases at V and 3 bases at J, with 20 bases between the two ends. This CDR3 comprises 17 residues. Here the CDR3 reads CASSQKHGREYLYEQYF. DNA of the CDR3: TGCGCCAGCAGCCAAAAACACGGTAGGGAATACCTCTACGAGCAGTACTTC.

This clonotype was seen more than once but under ten times. The chain carries TRBV29-1 and TRBJ2-7; D gene unclear. V shed 7 bases and J shed 4 bases, with 14 bases lying between them. The CDR3 consists of 12 residues. From germline, CDR1 is SQVTM and CDR2 ANQGSEA. The CDR3 DNA sequence: TGCAGCGCAAAGGGAAGTGGATACGAGCAGTACTTC. It specifies CSAKGSGYEQYF.

This clonotype was seen only once. The chain links TRBV11-2 to TRBJ2-3; D not certain. V was shortened by 7 bases and J by 8 bases, with 13 bases between the two germline ends. The CDR3 contains 12 residues. The germline V gene encodes CDR1 SGHAT and CDR2 FQNNGV. The CDR3 here is CASIRDSVTQYF. The CDR3 nucleotides read TGTGCCAGCATCCGTGACTCTGTTACGCAGTATTTT.

This clonotype was seen only a few times. The J gene is TRBJ2-2, the V gene TRBV6-1; D is uncertain. V was trimmed by 8 bases and J by 6 bases, leaving 13 bases between them. Germline CDR1 MNHNS, CDR2 SASEGT. The CDR3 is made up of 13 amino acids. For the CDR3, the DNA is TGTGCCAGCGTAGTGAGTTCTGCCGGGGAGCTGTTTTTT. Encoded protein: CASVVSSAGELFF.

V and J are TRBV29-1 and TRBJ2-2; D gene unclear. The CDR3 covers 15 residues. Deletions cut 6 bases from V and 6 bases from J, with 20 bases between. Germline V lookup: CDR1 SQVTM, CDR2 ANQGSEA. The CDR3 region has the DNA TGCAGCGTCCTGCCTCGGATCGGCCCTCCCGGGGAGCTGTTTTTT. As protein: CSVLPRIGPPGELFF.

The chain links TRBV11-3 to TRBJ1-3; D is uncertain. V was cut by 4 bases and J by 2 bases, with 15 bases left in between. CDR1 SGHNT and CDR2 YENEEA come from the germline V gene. The CDR3 extends over 16 amino acids. CDR3 in DNA: TGTGCCAGCAGCTCGCTCGGAGGGCACGCTGGAAACACCATATATTTT. This gives the protein CASSSLGGHAGNTIYF.

This clonotype was observed a handful of times. The CDR3 spells CSVGLRTVNEQFF. CDR3 nucleotides: TGCAGCGTTGGGCTGCGGACGGTCAATGAGCAGTTCTTC. This rearrangement joins TRBV29-1 to TRBJ2-1; D not certain. Germline assignment: CDR1 SQVTM and CDR2 ANQGSEA. CDR3 length: 13 residues. The V end lost 4 bases, the J end lost 6 bases, and 13 bases lay between the germline ends.

The chain employs TRBV29-1 and TRBJ1-4; D is undetermined. This CDR3 is built from 13 residues. Between the trimmed V and J ends, which lost 5 bases and 0 bases, there was a span of 7 bases. The germline V gene has CDR1 SQVTM and CDR2 ANQGSEA. CDR3 region: CSVRQATNEKLFF. The CDR3, as DNA: TGCAGCGTTCGGCAAGCAACTAATGAAAAACTGTTTTTT.

This clonotype has more than one count but fewer than ten. The V gene is TRBV3-1, the J gene TRBJ2-1, with 10 nucleotides matching TRBD1. The germline V gene encodes CDR1 LGHDT and CDR2 YNNKEL (reference sequence). The CDR3 sequence is 16 residues long. V lost 8 bases, J lost 4 bases, and 11 bases stayed unmatched. This CDR3 is CASALLTGGAYNEQFF. As DNA, the CDR3 is TGTGCCAGCGCCCTGTTGACAGGGGGCGCATACAATGAGCAGTTCTTC.

Turning to this clonotype: Germline is not matched at one junction end, which may reflect a read error. The genes are TRBV6-2 or TRBV6-3 and TRBJ2-7; the match to TRBD2 covers 10 bases. Germline V CDR1 and CDR2: MNHEY, SVGEGT. CDR3 size: 17 residues. The CDR3: CASSYELAGLESYEQYF. CDR3 in DNA: TGTGCTAGCAGTTACGAACTAGCGGGATTGGAGTCCTACGAGCAGTACTTC.

This clonotype was counted a few times. This rearrangement joins TRBV15 to TRBJ2-5; perhaps TRBD1 as D (6 bases). The germline V gene encodes CDR1 LNHNV and CDR2 YYDKDF (reference sequence). V was pared by 5 bases and J by 1 base, with 11 bases between. The CDR3 runs to 14 residues. In DNA, the CDR3 is TGTGCCACCAGCGCTCGGGACACCCAAGAGACCCAGTACTTC. It yields the protein CATSARDTQETQYF.

The genes are TRBV5-1 and TRBJ2-1; D possibly corresponds to TRBD1 (5 bases). Trimming cost V 5 bases and J 5 bases, with 14 bases left between them. The length of the CDR3 is 14 residues. Germline assignment: CDR1 SGHRS and CDR2 YFSETQ. DNA of the CDR3: TGCGCCAGCAGTCTCGACAGTCCGAACAATGAGCAGTTCTTC. Translated: CASSLDSPNNEQFF.

A few counts support this clonotype. The junction and the germline gene differ at one end; a read error may be behind it. The chain uses TRBV6-1 and TRBJ1-2, with 8 bases lining up with TRBD1. The CDR3 is 17 residues long. CDR1 is MNHNS and CDR2 is SASEGT in the germline V gene. This CDR3 reads CASSPPGTGGLSGGNTF. The CDR3 DNA follows: TGTGCCAGCAGTCCCCCCGGGACAGGTGGTCTCTCCGGTGGCAACACCTTC.

This clonotype has more than one count but fewer than ten. V gene TRBV6-1 combines with J gene TRBJ2-5; TRBD1 aligns across 8 bases. This CDR3 region has 13 residues. With V trimmed by 6 bases and J by 7 bases, 7 bases remained unmatched. Germline V lookup: CDR1 MNHNS, CDR2 SASEGT. CDR3 coding DNA: TGTGCCAGCAGAGAGACAGGGGCTGGGACCCAGTACTTC. It yields the protein CASRETGAGTQYF.

V and J are TRBV2 and TRBJ1-4; 7 positions match TRBD1. Germline-derived CDR1 and CDR2 are SNHLY and FYNNEI. The CDR3 extends over 14 amino acids. V dropped 1 base and J dropped 6; count of bases not matched to a gene: 2. The CDR3 DNA follows: TGTGCCAGCAGTGAAGGACAGGGAGATGAAAAACTGTTTTTT. Its translation is CASSEGQGDEKLFF.

The chain carries TRBV4-2 and TRBJ1-1; 10 bases align to TRBD1. The germline CDR1 and CDR2 sequences are LGHNA and YNFKEQ. The junction had 7 bases not matched to a gene; V was cut back by 3 bases and J by 3 bases. CDR3 length: 16 residues. This CDR3 is CASSHPRTGGDTEAFF. The CDR3 DNA is TGTGCCAGCAGCCATCCCCGGACAGGGGGGGACACTGAAGCTTTCTTT.

The rearrangement uses TRBV11-1 and TRBJ1-2, with D perhaps matching TRBD1 (5 bases). The V gene's germline CDR1 is SGHAT and CDR2 FQDESV (reference sequence). This CDR3 is 15 amino acids long. Trimming cost V 5 bases and J 5 bases, with 18 bases left between them. The CDR3 DNA reads TGTGCCAGCAGCGAGTCCCGGGACGGCCGTTATGGCTACACCTTC. It is translated as CASSESRDGRYGYTF.

This clonotype was seen more than once but under ten times. The chain couples TRBV11-3 to TRBJ2-1, with 11 bases lining up with TRBD1. Germline V gene lookup returns CDR1 SGHNT and CDR2 YENEEA. There are 14 residues in the CDR3. The V gene end was trimmed by 5 bases and the J gene end by 9 bases; junction bases not matched to a gene: 6. The CDR3 bases are TGTGCCAGCAGCCACGGACAGGGGGCAGGTGAGCAGTTCTTC. Encoded protein: CASSHGQGAGEQFF.

The chain employs TRBV27 and TRBJ2-6, with 7 bases identical to TRBD1. The CDR3 has 15 residues. The germline V gene has CDR1 MNHEY and CDR2 SMNVEV (reference sequence). Germline trimming cut 6 bases from V and 2 bases from J; bases unmatched to any gene: 4. The CDR3: CASRITGAGANVLTF. CDR3 DNA: TGTGCCAGCAGGATTACAGGGGCTGGGGCCAACGTCCTGACTTTC.

The chain couples TRBV20-1 to TRBJ2-5; D is uncertain. The CDR3 consists of 13 residues. Germline lookup yields CDR1 DFQATT and CDR2 SNEGSKA (reference sequence). Trimming left V 4 bases short and J 3 bases short, with 12 bases between. The CDR3 DNA follows: TGCAGTGCTACTCGAAGCTGGGAAGAGACCCAGTACTTC. Translated: CSATRSWEETQYF.

This clonotype was picked up a small number of times. The chain couples TRBV27 to TRBJ2-1; 7 bases are a match to TRBD1. This CDR3 region has 14 residues. J was trimmed by 4 bases and V by 7 bases; bases with no gene match: 7. Germline CDR1 reads MNHEY; CDR2 reads SMNVEV (reference sequence). CDR3 DNA sequence: TGTGCCAGCAAATGGACAGGCTATTACAATGAGCAGTTCTTC. Encoded protein: CASKWTGYYNEQFF.

This clonotype was found once. J is TRBJ2-1 and V is TRBV7-9; no reliable D call. V lost 8 bases and J 5 bases, leaving 13 bases between the germline ends. The CDR3 has 13 amino acids. Per the germline V gene, CDR1 is SEHNR and CDR2 is FQNEAQ (reference sequence). Written as DNA, the CDR3 is TGTGCCAGCTATTTCGCCGGAAACAATGAGCAGTTCTTC. It encodes CASYFAGNNEQFF.